The 21 T cell receptor beta chains given below trace back to one sample, sequenced in a study of blood T cell repertoires in COVID-19. The assay was immunoSEQ multiplex PCR, and TCRdb's table has in-frame clones only and misses some. Of about 160,000 clones in the sample, 89% were seen once. The sequencing sample was made of peripheral blood. The origin of the receptors is a man in his sixties with acute or convalescent COVID-19.

The chain's CDR3 is CASSQPGTGTNTEAFF. The CDR3 nucleotides are TGTGCCAGCAGCCAACCTGGGACAGGGACGAACACTGAAGCTTTCTTT. The J gene is TRBJ1-1, the V gene TRBV7-6, with 9 bases that match TRBD1. Germline values: CDR1 SGHVS, CDR2 FNYEAQ. The V gene end was trimmed by 5 bases and the J gene end by 1 base; junction bases not matched to a gene: 8. This CDR3 is 16 amino acids long.

This clone was observed a single time. The chain uses TRBV6-5 and TRBJ1-2, with a weak D call TRBD1 (5 bases). This CDR3 is built from 13 residues. Germline V CDR1 and CDR2: MNHEY, SVGAGI. Trimming left V 6 bases short and J 5 bases short, with 13 bases between. CDR3 residues: CASRPPQGYGYTF. The CDR3 DNA reads TGTGCCAGCAGACCCCCTCAGGGTTATGGCTACACCTTC.

V is TRBV4-2 and J is TRBJ2-7; D remains unclear. Germline assignment: CDR1 LGHNA and CDR2 YNFKEQ. With 6 bases removed from V and 2 bases from J, the gap between germline ends came to 8 bases. This CDR3 is built from 12 residues. DNA of the CDR3: TGTGCCAGCAGTTTCGCGCCCTACGAGCAGTACTTC. It is translated as CASSFAPYEQYF.

The chain employs TRBV4-2 and TRBJ1-1, with 10 nucleotides matching TRBD1. Germline V lookup: CDR1 LGHNA, CDR2 YNFKEQ. The CDR3 has 19 amino acids. V lost 4 bases and J lost 0; bases outside the gene matches: 14. The CDR3 region has the DNA TGTGCCAGCAGCCTCTGGGGGGATGGGACAGGGGTATTGAACACTGAAGCTTTCTTT. Encoded protein: CASSLWGDGTGVLNTEAFF.

The chain uses TRBV7-2 and TRBJ2-7; 9 bases line up with TRBD2. The CDR3 contains 13 residues. Germline CDR1 and CDR2: SGHTA and FQGNSA. Losses at the gene ends were 5 bases for V and 7 bases for J; bases not matched to a gene: 6. The CDR3 DNA reads as TGTGCCAGCAGCGTCGGGACTAGCCAAGAGCAGTACTTC. This encodes CASSVGTSQEQYF.

The chain has TRBV9 and TRBJ2-2; TRBD1 agrees at 9 bases. There are 17 residues in the CDR3. The V segment lost 0 bases and the J segment 1 base; nucleotides outside the gene matches: 4. Per the germline V gene, CDR1 is SGDLS and CDR2 is YYNGEE. The DNA of the CDR3 is TGTGCCAGCAGCGTAGGGGACAGGGTATGGAACACCGGGGAGCTGTTTTTT. Protein: CASSVGDRVWNTGELFF.

The chain is built from TRBV19 and TRBJ2-7; 10 positions match TRBD2. The CDR3 sequence is 14 residues long. After removal of 9 bases from V and 5 bases from J, the junction contained 10 bases not matched to a gene. Germline V gene data show CDR1 as LNHDA and CDR2 as SQIVND (reference sequence). The CDR3 reads CASKNSGGVNEQYF. Here the CDR3 DNA reads TGTGCCAGCAAGAACAGCGGGGGGGTAAACGAGCAGTACTTC.

The rearrangement joins TRBV19 to TRBJ1-6; weak D call: TRBD1 (6 bases). This CDR3 is 13 amino acids long. Germline V CDR1 and CDR2: LNHDA, SQIVND (reference sequence). Trimming pared 7 bases from V and 7 bases from J, leaving 11 bases between. CDR3 residues: CASKDRTNSPLHF. DNA for the CDR3: TGTGCCAGTAAGGACAGAACCAATTCACCCCTCCACTTT. The full variable domain, with the rest looked up from reference TRBV19 and TRBJ1-6, is DGGITQSPKYLFRKEGQNVTLSCEQNLNHDAMYWYRQDPGQGLRLIYYSQIVNDFQKGDIAEGYSVSREKKESFPLTVTSAQKNPTAFYLCASKDRTNSPLHFGNGTRLTVT.

The sample holds one count of this clone. The chain links TRBV5-5 to TRBJ1-1, with a possible D match to TRBD1 (5 bases). Germline V CDR1 and CDR2: SGHKS, YYEKEE (reference sequence). The CDR3 has 13 amino acids. V was clipped by 1 base and J by 4 bases, with 8 bases between them. CDR3 nucleotide sequence: TGTGCCAGCAGCTTGCGGGGGGGCACTGAAGCTTTCTTT. Its protein is CASSLRGGTEAFF.

The chain joins TRBV30 to TRBJ2-3; 11 bases align to TRBD2. Per the germline V gene, CDR1 is GTSNPN and CDR2 is SVGIG (reference sequence). The junction had 4 bases not matched to a gene; V was cut back by 2 bases and J by 0 bases. The CDR3 is made up of 16 amino acids. The CDR3 DNA reads as TGTGCCTGGAGTATAAGGACTAGCGGGAGCACAGATACGCAGTATTTT. It yields the protein CAWSIRTSGSTDTQYF.

This chain connects TRBV6-5 to TRBJ2-2, with a possible D match to TRBD2 (5 bases). Trimming cost V 5 bases and J 6 bases, with 10 bases left between them. Germline V gives CDR1 MNHEY, CDR2 SVGAGI. The CDR3 spans 13 residues. CDR3 residues: CASSTGYAGELFF. CDR3 DNA: TGTGCCAGCAGTACGGGATACGCCGGGGAGCTGTTTTTT.

The rearrangement links TRBV29-1 to TRBJ1-3; D is undetermined. CDR1 and CDR2 from the germline V gene are SQVTM and ANQGSEA. CDR3 size: 13 residues. CDR3 region: CTAITGIGNTIYF. CDR3 DNA sequence: TGCACCGCGATTACGGGGATTGGAAACACCATATATTTT.

J is TRBJ1-1 and V is TRBV2; D gene ambiguous. In germline, CDR1 is SNHLY, CDR2 FYNNEI. The germline V and J ends were trimmed by 8 bases and 1 base, with 17 bases remaining between them. The CDR3 is 15 residues long. CDR3 sequence: CASLLDAIPNTEAFF. In DNA, the CDR3 is TGTGCCAGCCTCCTCGATGCTATACCGAACACTGAAGCTTTCTTT.

J is TRBJ1-3 and V is TRBV2; a weak D match, TRBD1 (6 bases). V was clipped by 7 bases and J by 0 bases, with 13 bases between them. Germline values: CDR1 SNHLY, CDR2 FYNNEI. The CDR3 spans 15 residues. CDR3 sequence reads: CASILDSSSGNTIYF. The CDR3 bases are TGTGCCAGCATCTTGGACAGCAGCTCTGGAAACACCATATATTTT.

The rearrangement uses TRBV6-5 and TRBJ1-1, with 7 bases identical to TRBD1. Germline V CDR1 and CDR2: MNHEY, SVGAGI. V lost 4 bases, J lost 2 bases, and 4 bases stayed unmatched. CDR3 length: 14 residues. DNA of the CDR3: TGTGCCAGCAGTTTAAACAGGGGAAACACTGAAGCTTTCTTT. As protein: CASSLNRGNTEAFF.

The rearrangement uses TRBV13 and TRBJ2-2; D may be TRBD2 (5 bases). The CDR3 runs to 16 residues. Per the germline V gene, CDR1 is PRHDT and CDR2 is FYEKMQ (reference sequence). Trimming pared 5 bases from V and 1 base from J, leaving 14 bases between. CDR3 nucleotides: TGTGCCAGCAGCCGCCGGTCGGGGAGGAACACCGGGGAGCTGTTTTTT. This encodes CASSRRSGRNTGELFF.

This chain links TRBV11-1 with TRBJ1-1; D is undetermined. Germline CDR1 and CDR2: SGHAT and FQDESV (reference sequence). This CDR3 region has 14 residues. The V end was cut by 3 bases, the J end by 2 bases, with 10 bases between. CDR3 in DNA: TGTGCCAGCAGCTTCGTTGAGGGTAACACTGAAGCTTTCTTT. It codes for CASSFVEGNTEAFF.

The gene calls are TRBV6-5 and TRBJ1-1; the D gene is possibly TRBD1 (5 bases). CDR3 length equals 14 residues. Germline loops: CDR1 MNHEY, CDR2 SVGAGI. V lost 5 bases to trimming and J lost 1 base, with 11 bases between them. The CDR3 DNA follows: TGTGCCAGCAGTCCTTCTGACAGGAACACTGAAGCTTTCTTT. Protein: CASSPSDRNTEAFF.

The chain has TRBV10-1 and TRBJ2-3, with D possibly TRBD2 on 6 matching bases. Deletions cut 3 bases from V and 0 bases from J, with 10 bases between. The germline gives CDR1 WNHNN, CDR2 SYGVQD (reference sequence). The CDR3 length is 15 residues. The CDR3 sequence: CASSDRGLSTDTQYF. The CDR3 DNA follows: TGCGCCAGCAGTGACCGGGGGTTAAGCACAGATACGCAGTATTTT.

This chain uses TRBV3-1 (or the pseudogene TRBV3-2) with TRBJ1-2; TRBD1 aligns across 7 bases. Germline lookup yields CDR1 LGHDT and CDR2 YNNKEL (reference sequence). J gave up 2 bases and V 4 bases, and 4 bases lay outside the gene matches. The CDR3 is 14 residues long. The chain's CDR3 is CASSPRGQNYGYTF. As DNA, the CDR3 is TGTGCCAGCAGCCCGCGGGGACAGAACTATGGCTACACCTTC.

This chain joins TRBV18 and TRBJ2-7, with D possibly matching TRBD2 (6 bases). The germline gives CDR1 KGHSH, CDR2 LQKENI. The CDR3 spans 14 residues. V shed 0 bases and J shed 8 bases, with 14 bases lying between them. CDR3 sequence: CASSPPAGGNKQYF. The CDR3 DNA reads TGTGCCAGCTCACCACCGGCAGGCGGGAACAAGCAGTACTTC.